What follows are 13 T cell receptor beta chains derived from one specimen sequenced in a study of blood T cell repertoires in COVID-19. The assay was immunoSEQ multiplex PCR, and TCRdb's table has in-frame clones only and misses some. The data show around 60,000 clones, 75% to 90% seen once. Sequenced sample: peripheral blood. All receptors derive from an elderly man with acute or convalescent COVID-19.

The J gene is TRBJ1-1, the V gene TRBV2; D unclear. This CDR3 is built from 13 residues. The ends were cut back, 7 bases at V and 1 base at J, with 10 bases in the middle. Per the germline V gene, CDR1 is SNHLY and CDR2 is FYNNEI. CDR3 region: CASKRLTNTEAFF. CDR3 DNA sequence: TGTGCCAGCAAGCGACTGACGAACACTGAAGCTTTCTTT.

The J gene is TRBJ2-1, the V gene TRBV10-3, with TRBD2 identical over 13 bases. Trimming took 7 bases from V and 5 from J; bases not matched to a gene: 8. Looked up from germline, CDR1 is ENHRY and CDR2 is SYGVKD. This CDR3 spans 16 amino acids. The CDR3 region is CAIKRTSGGRDNEQFF. CDR3 coding DNA: TGTGCCATCAAGCGGACTAGCGGGGGTCGGGACAATGAGCAGTTCTTC.

CDR3 loop: CASSYNTVGQPQHF. The CDR3 DNA is TGTGCCAGCAGCTACAATACTGTAGGACAACCCCAGCATTTT. The chain has TRBV2 and TRBJ1-5, with D possibly matching TRBD1 (5 bases). This CDR3 is 14 amino acids long. V lost 6 bases and J 10 bases, leaving 19 bases between the germline ends. CDR1 is SNHLY and CDR2 is FYNNEI in the germline V gene.

This chain uses TRBV6-5 with TRBJ2-5; D might be TRBD2 (5 bases). In germline, CDR1 is MNHEY, CDR2 SVGAGI. Trimming removed 8 bases from V and 5 bases from J, with 12 bases in between. The CDR3 spans 12 residues. CDR3 loop: CASGNRGETQYF. In DNA form, the CDR3 reads TGTGCCAGCGGGAATAGAGGGGAGACCCAGTACTTC.

This clone was observed a few times. The chain carries TRBV5-1 and TRBJ2-3, with D possibly TRBD1 on 5 matching bases. Trimming left V 0 bases short and J 2 bases short, with 13 bases between. The CDR3 totals 16 residues. Per germline, CDR1 SGHRS and CDR2 YFSETQ. The CDR3 sequence is CASSLVGPDITDTQYF. The CDR3 nucleotides read TGCGCCAGCAGCTTGGTCGGTCCGGACATCACAGATACGCAGTATTTT.

This clone was recorded only once. The chain recombines TRBV5-6 with TRBJ1-5; maybe TRBD1 (5 bases). Germline lookup yields CDR1 SGHDT and CDR2 YYEEEE. Trimming stripped 7 bases from V and 2 bases from J, with 16 bases between. This CDR3 region has 15 residues. CDR3: CASHASGSGNQPQHF. The CDR3 DNA reads TGTGCCAGCCACGCCTCAGGGTCCGGCAATCAGCCCCAGCATTTT.

This sequence joins TRBV6-1 and TRBJ2-4; 10 nucleotides line up with TRBD2. The CDR3 spans 20 residues. The junction had 15 bases not matched to a gene; V was cut back by 1 base and J by 3 bases. Germline V gene lookup returns CDR1 MNHNS and CDR2 SASEGT. In nucleotides, the CDR3 is TGTGCCAGCAGTGAAGTACCGGGACTAGCGCGGATGACGGTCAAAAACATTCAGTACTTC. Translating it yields CASSEVPGLARMTVKNIQYF.

The chain recombines TRBV5-4 with TRBJ1-2; tentative D call: TRBD1 (5 bases). V was clipped by 5 bases and J by 3 bases, with 14 bases between them. The CDR3 has 14 residues. The V gene's germline CDR1 is SGHNT and CDR2 YYREEE (reference sequence). The CDR3 reads CASRPQTGYYGYTF. The CDR3 DNA reads TGTGCCAGCAGACCACAAACAGGATACTATGGCTACACCTTC.

J is TRBJ1-4 and V is TRBV12-3 or TRBV12-4; D is unresolved. The V end lost 3 bases, the J end lost 8 bases, and 7 bases lay between the germline ends. CDR3 length equals 12 residues. CDR3 sequence: CASSFGLEKLFF. The CDR3 coding sequence is TGTGCCAGCAGTTTCGGGTTAGAAAAACTGTTTTTT.

The rearrangement joins TRBV10-3 to TRBJ2-2; 12 bases match TRBD2. CDR3 size: 20 residues. The V segment lost 3 bases and the J segment 0 bases; nucleotides outside the gene matches: 11. Germline V gene sequence: CDR1 ENHRY, CDR2 SYGVKD. This chain's CDR3 is CAISDTYPGTSGSNTGELFF. The CDR3 DNA follows: TGTGCCATCAGTGACACCTATCCCGGGACTAGCGGGTCGAACACCGGGGAGCTGTTTTTT.

The chain is built from TRBV28 and TRBJ1-5; D is perhaps TRBD1 (6 bases). Germline V CDR1 and CDR2: MDHEN, SYDVKM. The germline V and J ends were trimmed by 4 bases and 3 bases, with 13 bases remaining between them. This CDR3 is 15 amino acids long. The CDR3 here is CASSWTAGNNQPQHF. In DNA, the CDR3 is TGTGCCAGCAGTTGGACAGCAGGGAACAATCAGCCCCAGCATTTT.

J is TRBJ1-5 and V is TRBV5-1; TRBD1 matches 9 bases. The CDR3 is made up of 15 amino acids. V lost 0 bases to trimming and J lost 3 bases; unmatched junction nucleotides: 1. Germline assignment: CDR1 SGHRS and CDR2 YFSETQ. In nucleotides, the CDR3 is TGCGCCAGCAGCTTGGGGGACAGGGACAATCAGCCCCAGCATTTT. Translated: CASSLGDRDNQPQHF.

The count of this clone is one. This chain uses TRBV15 with TRBJ2-3, with 8 bases matching TRBD1. The CDR3 has 15 amino acids. Germline loops: CDR1 LNHNV, CDR2 YYDKDF (reference sequence). The trim removed 6 bases at V and 1 base at J, leaving 6 bases unmatched. CDR3 nucleotides: TGTGCCACCAGGGCCGGGACAGGTGGCACAGATACGCAGTATTTT. Residues: CATRAGTGGTDTQYF.